A single sample gave rise to the 29 T cell receptor beta chains below, sequenced in a study of tumor-infiltrating lymphocytes in localized non-small cell lung cancer. The protocol was immunoSEQ multiplex PCR, while the TCRdb copy is restricted to in-frame clones and leaves out a portion. Among some 10,000 clones listed, about 80% were seen once. Sequences were obtained from uninvolved lung tissue not adjacent to the tumor. These receptors originate from a human donor with non-small cell lung cancer.

The chain is built from TRBV27 and TRBJ1-2, with D tentatively TRBD1 (5 bases). This CDR3 region has 16 residues. In germline, CDR1 is MNHEY, CDR2 SMNVEV (reference sequence). Trimming cost V 6 bases and J 2 bases, with 19 bases left between them. The CDR3 protein is CASSRDRDAYNYGYTF. The CDR3 DNA follows: TGTGCCAGCAGCCGAGACCGGGACGCCTACAACTATGGCTACACCTTC.

The rearrangement links TRBV29-1 to TRBJ1-1; the match to TRBD1 covers 8 bases. Looked up from germline, CDR1 is SQVTM and CDR2 is ANQGSEA. CDR3 length: 14 amino acids. J was trimmed by 2 bases and V by 7 bases; bases with no gene match: 9. For the CDR3, the DNA is TGCAGCGCACTGACAGGGGCAGCCAACACTGAAGCTTTCTTT. The encoded protein is CSALTGAANTEAFF. The whole variable domain, remainder taken from reference TRBV29-1 and TRBJ1-1, is SAVISQKPSRDICQRGTSLTIQCQVDSQVTMMFWYRQQPGQSLTLIATANQGSEATYESGFVIDKFPISRPNLTFSTLTVSNMSPEDSSIYLCSALTGAANTEAFFGQGTRLTVV.

The rearrangement links TRBV29-1 to TRBJ2-3, with 7 bases identical to TRBD1. CDR3 length: 14 residues. Germline loops: CDR1 SQVTM, CDR2 ANQGSEA. J lost 2 bases, V lost 5 bases, and 7 bases had no gene match. In DNA form, the CDR3 reads TGCAGCGTTCAGACAGGGCTTCTCACAGATACGCAGTATTTT. This gives the protein CSVQTGLLTDTQYF.

The chain joins TRBV6-1 to TRBJ1-2, with D tentatively TRBD1 (6 bases). Trimming took off 4 bases at V and 5 bases at J, with 8 bases between the two ends. The V gene's germline CDR1 is MNHNS and CDR2 SASEGT. The CDR3 sequence is 12 residues long. CDR3 coding DNA: TGTGCCAGCAGTGTGGACAGTTATGGCTACACCTTC. This gives the protein CASSVDSYGYTF.

The sample holds a few counts of this clone. The genes are TRBV7-3 and TRBJ1-2, with 9 bases fitting TRBD1. Looked up from germline, CDR1 is SGHTA and CDR2 is FQGTGA. This CDR3 is built from 16 residues. The V and J ends lost 0 bases and 10 bases, in that order; junction bases with no gene match: 12. CDR3 DNA: TGTGCCAGCAGCTTAACCGACGGACAGGGGAAAGATGACTACACCTTC. Translated: CASSLTDGQGKDDYTF.

The V and J genes are TRBV5-1 and TRBJ2-3, with D possibly being TRBD1 (7 bases). Germline V lookup: CDR1 SGHRS, CDR2 YFSETQ. V dropped 9 bases and J dropped 3 bases, with 17 bases sitting between them. The CDR3 loop spans 14 amino acids. CDR3 sequence reads: CATSQGRSTDTQYF. CDR3 coding DNA: TGCGCCACCTCACAGGGGAGGAGTACAGATACGCAGTATTTT. Looking up the rest from reference TRBV5-1 and TRBJ2-3 gives the full variable domain: KAGVTQTPRYLIKTRGQQVTLSCSPISGHRSVSWYQQTPGQGLQFLFEYFSETQRNKGNFPGRFSGRQFSNSRSEMNVSTLELGDSALYLCATSQGRSTDTQYFGPGTRLTVL.

The chain joins TRBV28 to TRBJ2-5; D is undetermined. Germline lookup yields CDR1 MDHEN and CDR2 SYDVKM. The CDR3 is made up of 14 amino acids. V lost 5 bases to trimming and J lost 3 bases, with 13 bases between them. CDR3 sequence (DNA): TGTGCCAGCAGTACAGATTCGACCAAAGAGACCCAGTACTTC. Translating it yields CASSTDSTKETQYF.

The genes are TRBV19 and TRBJ1-2, with D perhaps TRBD1 (5 bases). This CDR3 has 10 amino acids. Germline CDR1 LNHDA, CDR2 SQIVND (reference sequence). V was clipped by 7 bases and J by 8 bases, with 8 bases between them. CDR3 residues: CASKGAGYTF. The CDR3 bases are TGTGCCAGTAAAGGGGCGGGCTACACCTTC.

V usage is TRBV6-1 and J usage is TRBJ1-6; 9 bases line up with TRBD1. V gave up 7 bases and J gave up 9 bases; unmatched junction bases: 7. Germline-derived CDR1 and CDR2 are MNHNS and SASEGT. The CDR3 spans 14 residues. CDR3 sequence reads: CASKGDRERSPLHF. The CDR3 DNA reads TGTGCCAGCAAGGGGGACAGGGAACGTTCACCCCTCCACTTT.

The chain carries TRBV6-4 and TRBJ2-2; 8 nucleotides align to TRBD2. Trimming removed 5 bases from V and 3 bases from J; junction bases left unmatched: 2. The length of the CDR3 is 14 residues. Per the germline V gene, CDR1 is MRHNA and CDR2 is SNTAGT. The CDR3 region is CASSQGLDTGELFF. CDR3 nucleotides: TGTGCCAGCAGTCAGGGACTAGACACCGGGGAGCTGTTTTTT.

This rearrangement joins TRBV6-1 to TRBJ1-1; D gene ambiguous. The V and J ends lost 2 bases and 8 bases respectively, with 9 bases between them. Looked up from germline, CDR1 is MNHNS and CDR2 is SASEGT. This CDR3 is built from 12 residues. In DNA form, the CDR3 reads TGTGCCAGCAGTGAAAGGCCTTTGGAAGCTTTCTTT. It specifies CASSERPLEAFF.

The CDR3 sequence is CASSVVQWGYQPQHF. The CDR3 DNA reads TGTGCCAGCAGTGTCGTACAGTGGGGGTATCAGCCCCAGCATTTT. The chain uses TRBV6-4 and TRBJ1-5; D possibly corresponds to TRBD1 (5 bases). Trimming pared 4 bases from V and 5 bases from J, leaving 15 bases between. Germline loops: CDR1 MRHNA, CDR2 SNTAGT. The CDR3 totals 15 residues.

This chain joins TRBV19 and TRBJ2-1; the D gene is possibly TRBD2 (6 bases). Per germline, CDR1 LNHDA and CDR2 SQIVND (reference sequence). The CDR3 length is 14 residues. V was cut by 6 bases and J by 5 bases, with 14 bases left in between. The CDR3 DNA is TGTGCCAGTAGGCGCGGGACTTCGAACAATGAGCAGTTCTTC. This sequence encodes CASRRGTSNNEQFF. The full variable domain, completed using reference TRBV19 and TRBJ2-1, is DGGITQSPKYLFRKEGQNVTLSCEQNLNHDAMYWYRQDPGQGLRLIYYSQIVNDFQKGDIAEGYSVSREKKESFPLTVTSAQKNPTAFYLCASRRGTSNNEQFFGPGTRLTVL.

The V call is TRBV9, the J call TRBJ2-1, with TRBD2 as a possible D gene (6 bases). Trimming shortened V by 2 bases and J by 6 bases, and 15 bases separated the two germline ends. There are 15 residues in the CDR3. Germline V gene data show CDR1 as SGDLS and CDR2 as YYNGEE. The CDR3 DNA is TGTGCCAGCAGCGTCGGCCAGGGAGGAGGCAATGAGCAGTTCTTC. The encoded protein is CASSVGQGGGNEQFF.

This clone was counted a single time. The identical CDR3 is also encoded by other nucleotide sequences in the sample. The chain is built from TRBV2 and TRBJ1-5; possibly TRBD1 for D (6 bases). CDR3 length: 14 amino acids. CDR1 is SNHLY and CDR2 is FYNNEI in the germline V gene. The ends were cut back, 4 bases at V and 6 bases at J, with 13 bases in the middle. The CDR3 loop reads CASSGGQGGQPQHF. CDR3 coding DNA: TGTGCCAGCAGTGGGGGGCAAGGGGGTCAGCCCCAGCATTTT.

V and J are TRBV6-1 and TRBJ2-3; D tentatively fits TRBD1 or TRBD2 (5 bases each). Between the trimmed V and J ends, which lost 10 bases and 6 bases, there was a span of 23 bases. Looked up from germline, CDR1 is MNHNS and CDR2 is SASEGT. CDR3 length: 15 residues. CDR3 DNA: TGTGCCACATACTTAGAGGGGTGGGGAATGGATACGCAGTATTTT. Its translation: CATYLEGWGMDTQYF.

J is TRBJ2-3 and V is TRBV5-1; 9 bases agree with TRBD1. V lost 4 bases to trimming and J lost 3 bases; unmatched junction nucleotides: 9. This CDR3 region has 16 residues. Germline loops: CDR1 SGHRS, CDR2 YFSETQ. CDR3 nucleotide sequence: TGCGCCAGCAGCACCGGGACAGGGCGGGGGACAGATACGCAGTATTTT. Residues: CASSTGTGRGTDTQYF.

The chain combines TRBV6-6 with TRBJ2-3, with a possible D match to TRBD1 (5 bases). V shed 8 bases and J shed 0 bases, with 18 bases lying between them. Per germline, CDR1 MNHNY and CDR2 SVGAGI (reference sequence). The CDR3 loop spans 16 amino acids. The CDR3 bases are TGTGCCAGCTCCTCAGGTTGGACAATTAGCACAGATACGCAGTATTTT. It yields the protein CASSSGWTISTDTQYF.

The count of this clone is one. The genes are TRBV27 and TRBJ2-7; TRBD1 or TRBD2 may be the D gene (5 bases each). The V gene lost 5 bases and the J gene lost 7 bases, with 15 bases spanning the gap. Germline lookup yields CDR1 MNHEY and CDR2 SMNVEV (reference sequence). This CDR3 is built from 13 residues. The CDR3, as DNA: TGTGCCAGCAGTCTGGGACCCATAGGAGAGCAGTACTTC. Translated: CASSLGPIGEQYF.

This clone appeared once. This sequence joins TRBV6-1 and TRBJ1-3, with D possibly TRBD1 on 6 matching bases. The CDR3 has 14 residues. From germline, CDR1 is MNHNS and CDR2 SASEGT. V was trimmed by 6 bases and J by 4 bases, leaving 13 bases between them. The CDR3 sequence: CASRPTGPGNTIYF. The CDR3 bases are TGTGCCAGCAGACCCACAGGGCCGGGAAACACCATATATTTT.

CDR3: CASSLNKNEQFF. The CDR3 DNA reads TGTGCCAGCAGCTTGAATAAGAATGAGCAGTTCTTC. The chain employs TRBV11-2 and TRBJ2-1; no definite D call. This CDR3 spans 12 amino acids. Trimming cost V 3 bases and J 7 bases, with 7 bases left between them. Germline V gives CDR1 SGHAT, CDR2 FQNNGV. Together with reference TRBV11-2 and TRBJ2-1, the CDR3 gives the full variable domain: EAGVAQSPRYKIIEKRQSVAFWCNPISGHATLYWYQQILGQGPKLLIQFQNNGVVDDSQLPKDRFSAERLKGVDSTLKIQPAKLEDSAVYLCASSLNKNEQFFGPGTRLTVL.

The genes are TRBV18 and TRBJ2-7; tentatively, D is TRBD1 or TRBD2 (6 bases each). Germline assignment: CDR1 KGHSH and CDR2 LQKENI. The length of the CDR3 is 14 residues. Trimming removed 4 bases from V and 1 base from J, with 11 bases in between. CDR3 amino acids: CASSLGGGSYEQYF. CDR3 DNA sequence: TGTGCCAGCTCACTTGGAGGGGGTTCCTACGAGCAGTACTTC.

This clone was seen more than once but under ten times. This chain links TRBV27 with TRBJ1-4; D perhaps matches TRBD1 (5 bases). V dropped 3 bases and J dropped 0 bases, with 8 bases sitting between them. The CDR3 totals 15 residues. Germline-derived CDR1 and CDR2 are MNHEY and SMNVEV (reference sequence). CDR3 nucleotides: TGTGCCAGCAGTTTTAGGGGAACAACTAATGAAAAACTGTTTTTT. Residues: CASSFRGTTNEKLFF.

This clone came up once. The chain links TRBV7-2 to TRBJ1-3; 9 nucleotides align to TRBD1. CDR3 length: 18 amino acids. The germline V gene encodes CDR1 SGHTA and CDR2 FQGNSA. V dropped 6 bases and J dropped 0; count of bases not matched to a gene: 12. CDR3: CASRSGTGYVSSGNTIYF. For the CDR3, the DNA is TGTGCCAGCAGGTCCGGGACAGGGTACGTGAGCTCTGGAAACACCATATATTTT.

The rearrangement links TRBV28 to TRBJ2-1, with TRBD2 identical over 7 bases. V gave up 8 bases and J gave up 0 bases; unmatched junction bases: 4. The CDR3 length is 14 residues. CDR1 and CDR2 (germline): MDHEN, SYDVKM. CDR3 loop: CASYGTNSYNEQFF. The CDR3 nucleotides read TGTGCCAGCTATGGGACTAACTCCTACAATGAGCAGTTCTTC. The complete variable domain, with remaining parts taken from reference TRBV28 and TRBJ2-1, reads DVKVTQSSRYLVKRTGEKVFLECVQDMDHENMFWYRQDPGLGLRLIYFSYDVKMKEKGDIPEGYSVSREKKERFSLILESASTNQTSMYLCASYGTNSYNEQFFGPGTRLTVL.

The chain's CDR3 is CASRSGGAKNIQYF. The CDR3 bases are TGTGCCAGCAGAAGCGGGGGGGCCAAAAACATTCAGTACTTC. The chain couples TRBV27 to TRBJ2-4; the match to TRBD2 covers 9 bases. CDR3 size: 14 residues. V trimming: 6 bases; J trimming: 1 base; junction bases outside the gene matches: 1. Germline V CDR1 and CDR2: MNHEY, SMNVEV (reference sequence).

This chain uses TRBV6-4 with TRBJ1-2; the D gene is possibly TRBD1 (5 bases). The V gene's germline CDR1 is MRHNA and CDR2 SNTAGT. V shed 4 bases and J shed 6 bases, with 21 bases lying between them. The CDR3 sequence is 16 residues long. CDR3 coding DNA: TGTGCCAGCAGTGCTCGGACTTCGGGGCTCCCTGATGGCTACACCTTC. It translates to CASSARTSGLPDGYTF.

The rearrangement links TRBV6-5 to TRBJ2-7; possibly TRBD2 for D (6 bases). Germline V gives CDR1 MNHEY, CDR2 SVGAGI. The CDR3 is 14 amino acids. Trimming cost V 0 bases and J 3 bases, with 9 bases left between them. CDR3: CASSYSGGHYEQYF. CDR3 DNA: TGTGCCAGCAGTTACTCGGGGGGTCACTACGAGCAGTACTTC.

The chain recombines TRBV5-1 with TRBJ1-1, with D possibly matching TRBD1 (5 bases). Deletions cut 4 bases from V and 2 bases from J, with 15 bases between. Looked up from germline, CDR1 is SGHRS and CDR2 is YFSETQ. CDR3 length: 15 residues. This CDR3 reads CASSLGHRSNTEAFF. The CDR3 DNA reads TGCGCCAGCAGCCTTGGACACCGCTCTAACACTGAAGCTTTCTTT.